Detailed here is one T cell receptor (beta chain). Its cognate antigen is unknown. The data were taken from a study of shared clonotypes between healthy human individuals. Study outcomes and limitations: Blood alone was sampled, and tissue repertoires likely differ. The small donor group covered limited genetic and exposure diversity.

CD4+ cells yielded CD45RA+ naive and CD45RA-negative memory subsets. CDR3 length: 12 residues. CDR1 is MNHEY, CDR2 SVGAGI, per germline. V was pared by 4 bases and J by 15 bases, with 16 bases between. This was a deep-level run. TCRdb's table, derived via immunoSEQ multiplex PCR, lists solely in-frame clones and lacks some. The data contain roughly 2,300,000 clones, just under 95% of them singletons. V usage is TRBV6-5 and J usage is TRBJ2-1, with D perhaps matching TRBD1 or TRBD2 (5 bases each). Sequencing used naive CD4+ T cells from PBMCs. Subset given: CD45RA+ positively selected. The clonotype was recovered from a man younger than 30 in good health. Some clones in this sample may be carry-over from other donors' samples. The CDR3 loop is CASSSPTERWFF. DNA of the CDR3: TGTGCCAGCAGTTCCCCGACAGAGCGGTGGTTCTTC.